This T cell receptor (beta chain) was captured in a study of blood T cell repertoires in COVID-19. Study at large: The origin of the acute and convalescent COVID-19 samples was the United States, Italy and Spain.

In the authors' methods: How many nucleated cells were present was estimated from reference gene primer amplification. The repertoire was sequenced with immunoSEQ multiplex PCR; TCRdb's copy has only in-frame clones and lacks some. Clone size and V and J calls were adopted from that table, with D and trimming inferred from the DNA. The data show around 100,000 clones, around 90% seen once. The V segment lost 1 base and the J segment 1 base; nucleotides outside the gene matches: 5. In germline, CDR1 is LNHNV, CDR2 YYDKDF (reference sequence). The CDR3 covers 16 residues. This chain uses TRBV15 with TRBJ2-3; TRBD2 matches at 7 bases. Sequencing used peripheral blood. This TCR derives from an older woman with acute or convalescent COVID-19. CDR3 residues: CATSRGSSGGTDTQYF. The CDR3, as DNA: TGTGCCACCAGCAGAGGTTCTAGCGGAGGCACAGATACGCAGTATTTT. The complete variable domain, with remaining parts taken from reference TRBV15 and TRBJ2-3, reads DAMVIQNPRYQVTQFGKPVTLSCSQTLNHNVMYWYQQKSSQAPKLLFHYYDKDFNNEADTPDNFQSRRPNTSFCFLDIRSPGLGDTAMYLCATSRGSSGGTDTQYFGPGTRLTVL.